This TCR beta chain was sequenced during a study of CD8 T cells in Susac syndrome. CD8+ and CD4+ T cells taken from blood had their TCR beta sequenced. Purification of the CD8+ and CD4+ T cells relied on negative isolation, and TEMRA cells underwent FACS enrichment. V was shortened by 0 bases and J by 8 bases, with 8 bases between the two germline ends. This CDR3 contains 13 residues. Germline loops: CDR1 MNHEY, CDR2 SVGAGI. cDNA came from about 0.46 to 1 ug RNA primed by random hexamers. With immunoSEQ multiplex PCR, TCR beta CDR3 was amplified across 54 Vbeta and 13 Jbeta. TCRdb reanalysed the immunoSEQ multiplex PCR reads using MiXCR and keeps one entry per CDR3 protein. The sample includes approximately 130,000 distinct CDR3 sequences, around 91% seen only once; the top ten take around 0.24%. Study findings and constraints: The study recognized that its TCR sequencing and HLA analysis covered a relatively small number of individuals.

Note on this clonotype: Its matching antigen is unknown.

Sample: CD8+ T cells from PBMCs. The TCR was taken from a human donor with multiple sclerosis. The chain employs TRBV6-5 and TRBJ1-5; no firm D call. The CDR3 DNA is TGTGCCAGCAGTTACTCGAGGTGGGAGCCCCAGCATTTT. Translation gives CASSYSRWEPQHF.